These T cell receptor beta chains were read from a single sample in a study of shared T cell receptors in the human thymus. Method: immunoSEQ multiplex PCR; TCRdb's copy keeps in-frame clones and lacks some. Here the sample spans around 730,000 clones, 80% to 90% being singletons. Separately, the same data were catalogued under a study of human thymus T cells.

Sequenced sample: thymocytes. All receptors derive from a girl under three years old with a congenital heart defect. The CDR3 runs from the conserved cysteine through the conserved F or W. The order of the fields is CDR3 DNA, CDR3 protein, clone size, J gene, V gene, D gene. D genes are given only for firm matches. Only part of the rows carry a size: once, few, many, or a class if the clone is expanded.

cdr3_nt: TGTGCCAGCAGTTTGCCTATAGAGGGAGAGACCCAGTACTTC; cdr3_aa: CASSLPIEGETQYF; clone_size: .; j_call: TRBJ2-5; v_call: TRBV28; d_call: .
cdr3_nt: TGTGCCAGCAGCCAGACAGGGGACCCCTATGGCTACACCTTC; cdr3_aa: CASSQTGDPYGYTF; clone_size: .; j_call: TRBJ1-2; v_call: TRBV5-4; d_call: TRBD1
cdr3_nt: TGTGCCAGCAGCTTAGTGGGGGGCTCTGGAAACACCATATATTTT; cdr3_aa: CASSLVGGSGNTIYF; clone_size: .; j_call: TRBJ1-3; v_call: TRBV7-8; d_call: .
cdr3_nt: TGCGCCAGCAGCTTGAGACCGGGACAGAGCACAGATACGCAGTATTTT; cdr3_aa: CASSLRPGQSTDTQYF; clone_size: .; j_call: TRBJ2-3; v_call: TRBV5-1; d_call: TRBD1
cdr3_nt: TGTGCCAGCAGTCCCGAGGGGGACACCGGGGAGCTGTTTTTT; cdr3_aa: CASSPEGDTGELFF; clone_size: .; j_call: TRBJ2-2; v_call: TRBV6-5; d_call: .
cdr3_nt: TGCGCCAGCAGCCAAGACGGGACATACAAAAACATTCAGTACTTC; cdr3_aa: CASSQDGTYKNIQYF; clone_size: .; j_call: TRBJ2-4; v_call: TRBV4-1; d_call: .
cdr3_nt: TGCGCCAGCAAGAACATCCCCGGACTAGCGGGGGGGCCGACAGATACGCAGTATTTT; cdr3_aa: CASKNIPGLAGGPTDTQYF; clone_size: .; j_call: TRBJ2-3; v_call: TRBV5-1; d_call: TRBD2
cdr3_nt: TGTGCCAGCAGCCTTTCTACTGAGCAGTTCTTC; cdr3_aa: CASSLSTEQFF; clone_size: .; j_call: TRBJ2-1; v_call: TRBV7-7; d_call: .
cdr3_nt: TGTGCCAGCAGTCCCAGGGGGTCAACCATCGGAGCTTTCTTT; cdr3_aa: CASSPRGSTIGAFF; clone_size: .; j_call: TRBJ1-1; v_call: TRBV6-1; d_call: TRBD1
cdr3_nt: TGTGCCAGCAGTGAAGCCACACAAACCCCCGGGGGGCGCACAGATACGCAGTATTTT; cdr3_aa: CASSEATQTPGGRTDTQYF; clone_size: .; j_call: TRBJ2-3; v_call: TRBV6-1; d_call: .
cdr3_nt: TGTGCCAGCAGCCTAAATTGGGAGGCTGGAAACACCATATATTTT; cdr3_aa: CASSLNWEAGNTIYF; clone_size: few; j_call: TRBJ1-3; v_call: TRBV4-2; d_call: .
cdr3_nt: TGCGCCAGCAGCCAAGAAAGGGTTTACCCGGGGGGACCCCAGTACTTC; cdr3_aa: CASSQERVYPGGPQYF; clone_size: .; j_call: TRBJ2-5; v_call: TRBV4-1; d_call: TRBD2
cdr3_nt: TGCGCCAGCAGCTCGTTGGACAGGGGCTCTTACAATGAGCAGTTCTTC; cdr3_aa: CASSSLDRGSYNEQFF; clone_size: .; j_call: TRBJ2-1; v_call: TRBV5-1; d_call: TRBD1
cdr3_nt: TGTGCCAGCAGCGTAGAAGGGACAGCACAAGAGACCCAGTACTTC; cdr3_aa: CASSVEGTAQETQYF; clone_size: .; j_call: TRBJ2-5; v_call: TRBV9; d_call: TRBD1
cdr3_nt: TGCAGCGTTGAAGTTCACCGGGACAGAGTGAAGAATGAGCAGTTCTTC; cdr3_aa: CSVEVHRDRVKNEQFF; clone_size: .; j_call: TRBJ2-1; v_call: TRBV29-1; d_call: TRBD1
cdr3_nt: TGTGCCAGCAGCTCCTCGAAACAGGGGGGGGACTACGAGCAGTACTTC; cdr3_aa: CASSSSKQGGDYEQYF; clone_size: .; j_call: TRBJ2-7; v_call: TRBV7-9; d_call: .
cdr3_nt: TGTGCCAGCAGCCCGTTGCCCAGGACAGTACTATCTAGCACAGATACGCAGTATTTT; cdr3_aa: CASSPLPRTVLSSTDTQYF; clone_size: .; j_call: TRBJ2-3; v_call: TRBV7-9; d_call: .
cdr3_nt: TGTGCCAGCAGCCTTGCGGTAGCCGGGGAGCTGTTTTTT; cdr3_aa: CASSLAVAGELFF; clone_size: .; j_call: TRBJ2-2; v_call: TRBV7-9; d_call: .
cdr3_nt: TGCGCCAGCAGCCAAGTGCCGGGTTTCCCCCAAGAGACCCAGTACTTC; cdr3_aa: CASSQVPGFPQETQYF; clone_size: .; j_call: TRBJ2-5; v_call: TRBV4-1; d_call: .
cdr3_nt: TGCGCCAGCAGCCAAGATGGGGGACAGCGAAGACACTATGGCTACACCTTC; cdr3_aa: CASSQDGGQRRHYGYTF; clone_size: .; j_call: TRBJ1-2; v_call: TRBV4-3; d_call: TRBD1
cdr3_nt: TGCAGCGTTGGGAGAGGACAGGGATGGTCGGAGACCCAGTACTTC; cdr3_aa: CSVGRGQGWSETQYF; clone_size: .; j_call: TRBJ2-5; v_call: TRBV29-1; d_call: TRBD1
cdr3_nt: TGTGCCAGCAGCGTAGAATCCCAAACAGCACCCCCTGCGAACACCGGGGAGCTGTTTTTT; cdr3_aa: CASSVESQTAPPANTGELFF; clone_size: .; j_call: TRBJ2-2; v_call: TRBV9; d_call: .
cdr3_nt: TGTGCCTGGAGTGCGCGACAGGGGCCGAACACTGAAGCTTTCTTT; cdr3_aa: CAWSARQGPNTEAFF; clone_size: .; j_call: TRBJ1-1; v_call: TRBV30; d_call: TRBD1
cdr3_nt: TGCGCCAGCAGCCAAGAACGTCAGGCCGGGGAGCTGTTTTTT; cdr3_aa: CASSQERQAGELFF; clone_size: .; j_call: TRBJ2-2; v_call: TRBV4-1; d_call: .
cdr3_nt: TGCGCCAGCAGCTTGGCCAGCGGGGGGCCGCTAACCTACTACGAGCAGTACTTC; cdr3_aa: CASSLASGGPLTYYEQYF; clone_size: .; j_call: TRBJ2-7; v_call: TRBV5-1; d_call: TRBD2
cdr3_nt: TGTGCCAGCAGTTCCATACCCCTAGGGAACAGGGAGACCCAGTACTTC; cdr3_aa: CASSSIPLGNRETQYF; clone_size: .; j_call: TRBJ2-5; v_call: TRBV6-5; d_call: .
cdr3_nt: TGTGCCAGCAGTCGTACCCTTGACAGGGAAGAGGGATTCGATTCACCCCTCCACTTT; cdr3_aa: CASSRTLDREEGFDSPLHF; clone_size: .; j_call: TRBJ1-6; v_call: TRBV27; d_call: TRBD1
cdr3_nt: TGTGCCATCAGTGAGTCGAGGGACAGACCCCCTTTCTACAATGAGCAGTTCTTC; cdr3_aa: CAISESRDRPPFYNEQFF; clone_size: .; j_call: TRBJ2-1; v_call: TRBV10-3; d_call: TRBD1
cdr3_nt: TGTGCCAGCAGTTTGCCGGGGGGCTCCTACAATGAGCAGTTCTTC; cdr3_aa: CASSLPGGSYNEQFF; clone_size: few; j_call: TRBJ2-1; v_call: TRBV28; d_call: TRBD2
cdr3_nt: TGTGCTAGTGGGAGGGCGGTTGGGACTGAAGCTTTCTTT; cdr3_aa: CASGRAVGTEAFF; clone_size: .; j_call: TRBJ1-1; v_call: TRBV12-5; d_call: .
cdr3_nt: TGTGCCACCAGCAGAGAGGGCAGCACTGAAGCTTTCTTT; cdr3_aa: CATSREGSTEAFF; clone_size: .; j_call: TRBJ1-1; v_call: TRBV15; d_call: .
cdr3_nt: TGTGCCAGCAGCCGGATCCGGGGCAGGGGGACGAACACTGAAGCTTTCTTT; cdr3_aa: CASSRIRGRGTNTEAFF; clone_size: once; j_call: TRBJ1-1; v_call: TRBV7-2; d_call: TRBD1
cdr3_nt: TGTGCCAGCAGTTTAAAGCGGGGGGTAAAAGAGACCCAGTACTTC; cdr3_aa: CASSLKRGVKETQYF; clone_size: .; j_call: TRBJ2-5; v_call: TRBV27; d_call: TRBD2
cdr3_nt: TGTGCCAGCAGCTCGGGACTAGCCATCTCGGTCACAGATACGCAGTATTTT; cdr3_aa: CASSSGLAISVTDTQYF; clone_size: .; j_call: TRBJ2-3; v_call: TRBV5-5; d_call: TRBD2
cdr3_nt: TGTGCCAGCAGCTTGGCGGGGGGAAATTCACCCCTCCACTTT; cdr3_aa: CASSLAGGNSPLHF; clone_size: once; j_call: TRBJ1-6; v_call: TRBV5-4; d_call: .
cdr3_nt: TGCGCCAGCAGGAAGGGGGCGACGTATTACGAGCAGTACTTC; cdr3_aa: CASRKGATYYEQYF; clone_size: .; j_call: TRBJ2-7; v_call: TRBV10-2; d_call: TRBD1
cdr3_nt: TGTGCCAGCCAAACGGGAGCCTACTATGGCTACACCTTC; cdr3_aa: CASQTGAYYGYTF; clone_size: .; j_call: TRBJ1-2; v_call: TRBV6-1; d_call: .
cdr3_nt: TGCAGCGTTGACCCCCAGAGGCGAGATACGCAGTATTTT; cdr3_aa: CSVDPQRRDTQYF; clone_size: .; j_call: TRBJ2-3; v_call: TRBV29-1; d_call: .
cdr3_nt: TGCGCCAGCAGCCAAGACCCCCTACAGGGGACCACTGAAGCTTTCTTT; cdr3_aa: CASSQDPLQGTTEAFF; clone_size: once; j_call: TRBJ1-1; v_call: TRBV4-3; d_call: TRBD1
cdr3_nt: TGTGCCAGCAGCCGATCGGGACAGGGGTTCACCGGGGAGCTGTTTTTT; cdr3_aa: CASSRSGQGFTGELFF; clone_size: .; j_call: TRBJ2-2; v_call: TRBV14; d_call: TRBD1
cdr3_nt: TGTGCCAGCAGCGTTCCCGGGACTAGCGGGGGGTCCGCCGGGGAGCTGTTTTTT; cdr3_aa: CASSVPGTSGGSAGELFF; clone_size: .; j_call: TRBJ2-2; v_call: TRBV7-2; d_call: TRBD2
cdr3_nt: TGTGCCAGCAGCGCCGACAGGGTCGATGGCTACACCTTC; cdr3_aa: CASSADRVDGYTF; clone_size: .; j_call: TRBJ1-2; v_call: TRBV2; d_call: TRBD1
cdr3_nt: TGCGCCAGCAGCCAAGATCTGGCGGGGGGAGGGGGGTACTATGGCTACACCTTC; cdr3_aa: CASSQDLAGGGGYYGYTF; clone_size: .; j_call: TRBJ1-2; v_call: TRBV4-1; d_call: .
cdr3_nt: TGTGCCAGCCGCCCCATGGGGGCCAGGCCGAACTATGGCTACACCTTC; cdr3_aa: CASRPMGARPNYGYTF; clone_size: few; j_call: TRBJ1-2; v_call: TRBV19; d_call: .
cdr3_nt: TGTGCCAGCTCACCGTTGAAGGGGGGCAATCAGCCCCAGCATTTT; cdr3_aa: CASSPLKGGNQPQHF; clone_size: .; j_call: TRBJ1-5; v_call: TRBV18; d_call: .
cdr3_nt: TGTGCCAGCAATACCTGGGGACAGGTTTTCTCTGGGGCCAACGTCCTGACTTTC; cdr3_aa: CASNTWGQVFSGANVLTF; clone_size: .; j_call: TRBJ2-6; v_call: TRBV28; d_call: TRBD1
cdr3_nt: TGCAGCGTTGGTAGCTCTGGAAACACCATATATTTT; cdr3_aa: CSVGSSGNTIYF; clone_size: .; j_call: TRBJ1-3; v_call: TRBV29-1; d_call: .
cdr3_nt: TGTGCCAGCAGTTACGAGGACGGACTTAATTCACCCCTCCACTTT; cdr3_aa: CASSYEDGLNSPLHF; clone_size: .; j_call: TRBJ1-6; v_call: TRBV6-5; d_call: .
cdr3_nt: TGTGCCAGCAGTTCTCCCGACAGAACCCTTTCTTATAATTCACCCCTCCACTTT; cdr3_aa: CASSSPDRTLSYNSPLHF; clone_size: .; j_call: TRBJ1-6; v_call: TRBV28; d_call: .
cdr3_nt: TGTGCCAGCAGCTTAGTATCGGGGGGCTTCTACAATGAGCAGTTCTTC; cdr3_aa: CASSLVSGGFYNEQFF; clone_size: once; j_call: TRBJ2-1; v_call: TRBV7-4; d_call: .
cdr3_nt: TGCGCCAGCAGCCAAGAGGACAGGATGGTAGCTCCCCTCCACTTT; cdr3_aa: CASSQEDRMVAPLHF; clone_size: .; j_call: TRBJ1-6; v_call: TRBV4-1; d_call: TRBD1
cdr3_nt: TGTGCCAGCAGTCCGGACAGGGGCTATAGCAATCAGCCCCAGCATTTT; cdr3_aa: CASSPDRGYSNQPQHF; clone_size: .; j_call: TRBJ1-5; v_call: TRBV2; d_call: TRBD1
cdr3_nt: TGTGCCAGCAGCACGGACATCTATGGCTACACCTTC; cdr3_aa: CASSTDIYGYTF; clone_size: .; j_call: TRBJ1-2; v_call: TRBV28; d_call: .
cdr3_nt: TGTGCCAGCAGTGGGTCTTCCGAGGACTACACAGATACGCAGTATTTT; cdr3_aa: CASSGSSEDYTDTQYF; clone_size: .; j_call: TRBJ2-3; v_call: TRBV25-1; d_call: .